This T cell receptor beta chain was captured in a study of T-cell reconstitution after alpha-beta-depleted transplantation in children (dated by TCRdb to 2016 to 2017). About the investigation overall: Using TCR repertoire profiling, the study followed T-cell immune reconstitution in a quantitative way in children after TCRalphabeta/CD19-depleted allogeneic hematopoietic cell transplantation.

Library creation used PCR. Sequencing relied on an Illumina HiSeq 2500. Molecular barcoding was employed in the preparation of TCR libraries, with unique molecular identifiers being used to normalize TCRbeta repertoire quantification. The raw public data were reprocessed by TCRdb itself: fastp quality trimming at Q25, MiXCR clonotype calling, in-frame beta chains only. When rows share a CDR3 protein, they turn into one entry using the most common DNA and genes. The sample yields about 240,000 distinct CDR3 sequences; 20% to 30% were counted once. Roughly 2.7% of the sample comes from the top ten. The research as a whole found: In some patients, high TCRbeta diversity at day 60 was attributed to recipient T cells and intrathymic progenitors that had survived conditioning. About two months after transplant, the apparently early recovery of alphabetaT-cell counts reportedly depended on just several hundred clones that had expanded rapidly and came from non-depleted graft cells. The frequencies of hyperexpanded clones fell over the following months, and after one year, T-cell counts and TCRbeta diversity were mostly attributed to newly produced T cells.

Explained via the paper, the treatment or condition label denotes: allogeneic hematopoietic cell transplantation with graft depleted of TCRalphabeta T cells and CD19 B cells. The children who served as transplant recipients had been given grafts of TCRalphabeta/CD19-depleted allogeneic hematopoietic cells. Counted from cysteine to phenylalanine, this CDR3 has 15 amino acids. Left in the record is the CDR3 DNA by itself, 45 bases read in frame from the first base. The germline V gene (reference sequence) sets CDR1 to DFQATT and CDR2 to SNEGSKA. Cut back by 0 bases and 0 bases, the V and J ends lie 12 bases apart. The sample holds a few counts of this clonotype. The antigen it binds to is not known. Qualities for individual bases were not recorded, and no much larger clone is one base off.

The receptor chain draws on TRBV20-1 and TRBJ2-7; the D gene lacks a confident call. Sequencing used PBMCs, obtained before TCRalphabeta/CD19-depleted stem cell transplant. This sequence originates from a girl aged 2 to 9 with Fanconi anemia, due to receive a stem cell transplant. The DNA is as follows: TGCAGTGCTAGAGATTGGGGATACGGCTCCTACGAGCAGTACTTC. Translated, it gives CSARDWGYGSYEQYF.